These T cell receptor beta chains were read from a single sample in a study of cytomegalovirus exposure and HLA in healthy donors. Sequencing was performed with immunoSEQ multiplex PCR; in TCRdb, only in-frame clones are kept and a portion is missing. The sample holds about 170,000 clones, 70% to 90% seen once. Sequencing was performed on PBMCs. The receptors originated from a man aged 30 to 45 in good health and CMV-seropositive. Both conserved end residues are part of each CDR3. D genes are given only for firm matches. A clone size is listed for some rows: how often the clone was seen (once, few, many), or a class if it is expanded.

j_call,clone_size,d_call,v_call,cdr3_nt,cdr3_aa
TRBJ1-3,-,-,TRBV15,TGTGCCACCAGCAGAGAAGGACAGTTCTCTGGAAACACCATATATTTT,CATSREGQFSGNTIYF
TRBJ1-1,-,-,TRBV4-2,TGTGCCAGCAGCCAAGATAGATTGGGGTCGGAGCGGGGAGCTTTCTTT,CASSQDRLGSERGAFF
TRBJ2-1,-,-,TRBV7-9,TGTGCCACCGGGTGGTACCGTTCTGGGAATGAGCAGTTCTTC,CATGWYRSGNEQFF
TRBJ2-1,-,-,TRBV11-3,TGTGCCAGCAGCTTTTCCGTAGGGGAATACAATGAGCAGTTCTTC,CASSFSVGEYNEQFF
TRBJ2-3,-,TRBD2,TRBV30,TGTGCCTGGAGTGTACTCGGACTAGCGGGAGTCAGCACAGATACGCAGTATTTT,CAWSVLGLAGVSTDTQYF
TRBJ1-2,-,TRBD1,TRBV29-1,TGCAGCGTCGAGGGGGCCCGGGGAGGCTACACCTTC,CSVEGARGGYTF
TRBJ2-5,-,TRBD1,TRBV6-1,TGTGCCAGCAGTGAAGACAGGGGGCGAGAAGAGACCCAGTACTTC,CASSEDRGREETQYF
TRBJ1-1,-,-,TRBV4-1,TGCGCCAGCAGCCAAAGCGGATGGAACACTGAAGCTTTCTTT,CASSQSGWNTEAFF
TRBJ2-7,few,-,TRBV5-8,TGTGCCAGCAGCTTAAGGCGGTTCGAGCAGTACTTC,CASSLRRFEQYF
TRBJ1-3,-,TRBD1,TRBV7-6,TGTGCCAGCAGCCGGACCGGGACAGGGGCAGGAAACACCATATATTTT,CASSRTGTGAGNTIYF
TRBJ2-3,-,TRBD2,TRBV29-1,TGCAGCGTGCTACTAGCGGGAGGGACGGATACGCAGTATTTT,CSVLLAGGTDTQYF
TRBJ1-2,-,-,TRBV4-3,TGCGCCAGCAGCCCAACAGAAAACTATGGCTACACCTTC,CASSPTENYGYTF
TRBJ2-7,-,-,TRBV30,TGTGCCTGGAGGCAGCTGAGTCCCTCAGGGGAATCCTTTTACGAGCAGTACTTC,CAWRQLSPSGESFYEQYF
TRBJ1-4,-,-,TRBV6-5,TGTGCCAGCAGTTACTCGTTCAGATCCAATGAAAAACTGTTTTTT,CASSYSFRSNEKLFF
TRBJ2-5,-,TRBD1,TRBV19,TGTGCCAGTAGTAACAGGGGGCGAGGTGAGACCCAGTACTTC,CASSNRGRGETQYF
TRBJ1-4,-,-,TRBV4-3,TGCGCCAGCAGCCAAGAGCGGAGGGATGGAGAAAAACTGTTTTTT,CASSQERRDGEKLFF
TRBJ1-2,-,-,TRBV18,TGTGCCAGCTCACCTAGACAGGCTGACTACTATGGCTACACCTTC,CASSPRQADYYGYTF